The next 22 T cell receptor beta chains were all read from a single sample in a study of T cells in women clearing cervical HPV infection. Clones were read by immunoSEQ multiplex PCR, and TCRdb kept only the in-frame ones, dropping some. With tens of thousands of clones in the sample, the ten largest clones hold 10% to 15%. Sequenced: blood buffy coat. These receptor sequences come from a woman between 18 and 70 years old with a cervical HPV16 infection that either progressed to CIN3+ or cleared (not recorded which).

As to this clone: The read terminates 3 residues before the CDR3 end, so the remaining end is supplied by the germline J gene. The V call is TRBV7-9, the J call TRBJ1-2; unclear D gene. This CDR3 has 12 residues. Per the germline V gene, CDR1 is SEHNR and CDR2 is FQNEAQ (reference sequence). CDR3 region: CASIVSPGGYTF. The DNA read from the CDR3 is TGTGCCAGCATCGTGTCACCGGGGGGC.

Points on this clone: The read halts 3 residues ahead of the CDR3 end, with the missing end drawn from the germline J gene. The chain is built from TRBV30 and TRBJ2-1; D remains ambiguous. CDR1 is GTSNPN and CDR2 is SVGIG in the germline V gene (reference sequence). V lost 1 base, J lost 0 bases, and 4 bases lay in between. The CDR3 length is 13 residues. The CDR3 sequence: CAWSGVSYNEQFF. CDR3 bases read: TGTGCCTGGAGTGGCGTCTCCTACAATGAG.

Considering frequency, this clone is medium-sized. The read gets to within 3 residues of the CDR3 end, and the germline J gene fills in the rest. The chain is built from TRBV7-3 and TRBJ2-4; the D gene is possibly TRBD2 (6 bases). Per germline, CDR1 SGHTA and CDR2 FQGTGA. The CDR3 has 15 residues. V was clipped by 0 bases and J by 8 bases, with 14 bases between them. The CDR3 bases that were read are TGTGCCAGCAGCTTAACGAGTCTAGCGAGGGACATT. It translates to CASSLTSLARDI. The CDR3 reads in full as CASSLTSLARDIQYF.

As regards this clone: Sequencing ends 3 residues short of the CDR3 end; the germline J gene provides the rest. The chain uses TRBV7-2 and TRBJ2-6, with D unresolved. Germline V CDR1 and CDR2: SGHTA, FQGNSA. The CDR3 loop spans 14 amino acids. The V end was cut by 5 bases, the J end by 0 bases, with 5 bases between. The DNA read from the CDR3 is TGTGCCAGCAGCCCCCGCTCTGGGGCCAACGTC. Encoded protein: CASSPRSGANV. The CDR3 in full is CASSPRSGANVLTF.

With regard to this clone: Read sequence stops 3 residues before the CDR3 end, and the germline J gene provides the missing end. The chain joins TRBV5-5 to TRBJ1-4; D uncertain. Germline lookup yields CDR1 SGHKS and CDR2 YYEKEE (reference sequence). CDR3 size: 15 residues. Trimming took 0 bases from V and 6 from J, leaving 12 bases between them. The sequenced part of the CDR3 DNA is TGTGCCAGCAGCTTGGAGGCAGGATCGTATGAAAAA. Its protein product is CASSLEAGSYEK. The full CDR3 reads CASSLEAGSYEKLFF.

Concerning this clone: The read is 3 residues too short to cover the CDR3 end, so that end is filled in from the germline J gene. The chain couples TRBV7-9 to TRBJ1-6, with 10 bases fitting TRBD1. CDR1 is SEHNR, CDR2 FQNEAQ, per germline (reference sequence). The V and J ends lost 1 base and 10 bases, in that order; junction bases with no gene match: 4. CDR3 size: 15 residues. The CDR3 loop is CASSLETGGRSPLHF. The sequenced CDR3 bases are TGTGCCAGCAGCTTAGAGACAGGGGGCAGGTCACCC.

Regarding this clone: The read terminates 3 residues ahead of where the CDR3 ends, so the germline J gene completes it. The rearrangement uses TRBV28 and TRBJ2-5; the D is unclear. The ends were cut back, 5 bases at V and 5 bases at J, with 12 bases in the middle. The CDR3 is 13 residues long. Germline assignment: CDR1 MDHEN and CDR2 SYDVKM. The sequenced part of the CDR3 DNA is TGTGCCAGCAGTGTAGTATCTAGGGAGACC. The encoded protein is CASSVVSRET. The whole CDR3 protein reads CASSVVSRETQYF.

In the case of this clone: The CDR3 is cut off 3 residues early in the read; its end comes from the germline J gene. The rearrangement links TRBV7-2 to TRBJ2-7; D might be TRBD2 (6 bases). Germline-derived CDR1 and CDR2 are SGHTA and FQGNSA. V lost 1 base to trimming and J lost 3 bases, with 10 bases between them. The CDR3 totals 14 residues. CDR3 bases read: TGTGCCAGCAGCTTAGGGGGCGGGGTCTACGAG. It translates to CASSLGGGVYE. The full CDR3 protein is CASSLGGGVYEQYF.

Worth noting for this clone: At one end the junction does not follow the germline gene, possibly because of a read error. The read finishes 3 residues shy of the CDR3 end, and the germline J gene is used to complete it. Other nucleotide sequences from this sample produce the same CDR3. The chain is built from TRBV5-1 and TRBJ1-3; 8 bases line up with TRBD1. CDR1 is SGHRS, CDR2 YFSETQ, per germline. The CDR3 is 15 amino acids. CDR3 bases read: TGCGCCAGCAGCTTGGCAGGGGGCCGTGGAAACACT. Its translation: CASSLAGGRGNT. In full, the CDR3 is CASSLAGGRGNTIYF.

The DNA read from the CDR3 is TGCAGCGCTGGGGGGGGACAGGCCACCTACGAG. Translating gives CSAGGGQATYE. From start to end, the CDR3 is CSAGGGQATYEQYF. V usage is TRBV29-1 and J usage is TRBJ2-7, with a tentative D call TRBD1 (8 bases). The read comes to an end 3 residues before the CDR3 does, leaving the germline J gene to fill in the end. V lost 7 bases, J lost 2 bases, and 18 bases lay in between. Germline CDR1 is SQVTM and CDR2 is ANQGSEA. The CDR3 has 14 residues.

Concerning this clone itself: The CDR3 end lies 3 residues beyond the end of the read and is filled in from the germline J gene. V and J are TRBV4-2 and TRBJ2-6; TRBD2 is a possible D gene (6 bases). Germline V CDR1 and CDR2: LGHNA, YNFKEQ. The V gene lost 3 bases and the J gene lost 2 bases, with 14 bases spanning the gap. This CDR3 spans 17 amino acids. CDR3 sequence reads: CASSHYTRGTGANVLTF. Incomplete CDR3 DNA: TGTGCCAGCAGCCACTACACCCGGGGGACTGGGGCCAACGTC.

Comments on this clone: The read ends 3 residues early relative to the CDR3; the germline J gene fills the gap. The rearrangement joins TRBV30 to TRBJ1-2; D perhaps matches TRBD1 (6 bases). The V end lost 1 base, the J end lost 4 bases, and 13 bases lay between the germline ends. This CDR3 has 14 residues. CDR1 is GTSNPN and CDR2 is SVGIG in the germline V gene (reference sequence). Partial CDR3 DNA: TGTGCCTGGAGTGGCGGGGGCTTAGGCTATGGC. It specifies CAWSGGGLGYG. The full CDR3 protein reads CAWSGGGLGYGYTF.

The CDR3: CASSLDLPGGIGYTF. Partial CDR3 DNA: TGCGCCAGCAGCTTGGACCTGCCAGGGGGCATAGGC. The V and J genes are TRBV5-1 and TRBJ1-2; 8 nucleotides align to TRBD1. The read ends 3 residues early relative to the CDR3; the germline J gene fills the gap. The CDR3 runs to 15 residues. CDR1 SGHRS and CDR2 YFSETQ come from the germline V gene.

Details on this clone: The read finishes 3 residues shy of the CDR3 end, and the germline J gene is used to complete it. V gene TRBV9 combines with J gene TRBJ1-1; the D gene is possibly TRBD1 (6 bases). Germline loops: CDR1 SGDLS, CDR2 YYNGEE. The CDR3 totals 17 residues. Trimming stripped 4 bases from V and 0 bases from J, with 19 bases between. The DNA read from the CDR3 is TGTGCCAGCAGCCATGGGTCCAGGGGTGAAGTGAACACTGAA. Translating gives CASSHGSRGEVNTE. The whole CDR3 sequence reads CASSHGSRGEVNTEAFF.

CDR3 region: CSAGEGARGYTF. The DNA read from the CDR3 is TGCAGTGCCGGGGAGGGGGCGCGAGGC. The rearrangement joins TRBV20-1 to TRBJ1-2; 7 bases agree with TRBD1. The CDR3 end falls 3 residues outside the read, so it is completed with the germline J gene. The CDR3 length is 12 residues. The germline V gene has CDR1 DFQATT and CDR2 SNEGSKA (reference sequence).

Worth noting for this clone: The read finishes 3 residues shy of the CDR3 end, and the germline J gene is used to complete it. This sample includes further DNA sequences coding for the same CDR3. The chain links TRBV2 to TRBJ2-5; 10 positions agree with TRBD2. The CDR3 has 15 residues. Losses at the gene ends were 3 bases for V and 4 bases for J; bases not matched to a gene: 5. The germline V gene encodes CDR1 SNHLY and CDR2 FYNNEI. CDR3 sequence reads: CASSEGLAGAETQYF. Partial CDR3 DNA: TGTGCCAGCAGTGAGGGGCTAGCGGGGGCAGAGACC.

For this clone: The read gets to within 3 residues of the CDR3 end, and the germline J gene fills in the rest. The J gene is TRBJ2-3, the V gene TRBV5-1; TRBD1 or TRBD2 may be the D gene (5 bases each). The germline gives CDR1 SGHRS, CDR2 YFSETQ. The CDR3 runs 16 residues. V lost 4 bases and J lost 4, with 19 bases in between. The CDR3 loop is CASSVSPQGESDTQYF. CDR3 DNA, as far as it was read: TGCGCCAGCAGCGTAAGTCCTCAGGGAGAGTCAGATACG.

Remarks on this clone: The read gets to within 3 residues of the CDR3 end, and the germline J gene fills in the rest. This chain links TRBV2 with TRBJ1-4; TRBD1 matches at 7 bases. Germline values: CDR1 SNHLY, CDR2 FYNNEI. The CDR3 extends over 15 amino acids. CDR3 DNA, as far as it was read: TGTGCCAGCAGTCTTAACAGGGGAAATAATTCACCA. Residues: CASSLNRGNNSP. The CDR3 reads in full as CASSLNRGNNSPLFF.

Concerning this clone: Read data end 3 residues before the CDR3 end; the end is taken from the germline J gene. V usage is TRBV6-2 or TRBV6-3 and J usage is TRBJ1-1; no reliable D call. The V and J ends lost 8 bases and 0 bases respectively, with 4 bases between them. The CDR3 extends over 11 amino acids. Looked up from germline, CDR1 is MNHEY and CDR2 is SVGEGT. The covered CDR3 bases are TGTGCCAGCTCGGTGAACACTGAA. Translating it yields CASSVNTE. The whole CDR3 reads CASSVNTEAFF.

Note on this clone: Mismatch with germline at one junction end may stem from a read error. Read sequence stops 3 residues before the CDR3 end, and the germline J gene provides the missing end. The sample holds other DNA sequences that translate to the same CDR3. V usage is TRBV10-1 and J usage is TRBJ2-3; 14 bases are shared with TRBD2. Germline assignment: CDR1 WNHNN and CDR2 SYGVQD (reference sequence). The CDR3 is made up of 14 amino acids. CDR3 bases read: TGCGCTAGCAGTGCCGGACTAGCGGGGGGAACG. It specifies CASSAGLAGGT. The whole CDR3 protein is CASSAGLAGGTQYF.

To note about this clone: The read ends 3 residues shy of where the CDR3 ends; the end is completed using the germline J gene. V usage is TRBV7-3 and J usage is TRBJ2-1; D is perhaps TRBD1 (6 bases). Germline lookup yields CDR1 SGHTA and CDR2 FQGTGA. CDR3 length equals 17 residues. V was shortened by 1 base and J by 5 bases, with 18 bases between the two germline ends. The covered CDR3 bases are TGTGCCAGCAGCTTAAGGGGACAAGGTGGAATCCACAATGAG. Translated, it gives CASSLRGQGGIHNE. The whole CDR3 is CASSLRGQGGIHNEQFF.

On this clone: The read ends 3 residues before the CDR3 terminus; that terminus is restored from the germline J gene. The chain recombines TRBV18 with TRBJ1-5; 9 nucleotides line up with TRBD1. Germline CDR1 KGHSH, CDR2 LQKENI. J gave up 5 bases and V 5 bases, and 7 bases lay outside the gene matches. CDR3 size: 15 residues. The sequenced CDR3 bases are TGTGCCAGCTCAGCCCTACAGGGGGCGGATCAGCCC. Translating it yields CASSALQGADQP. The whole CDR3 sequence is CASSALQGADQPQHF.